These 12 T cell receptor beta chains originate from one sample sequenced in a study of Tregs in tolerant kidney transplant recipients (dated by TCRdb to about 2019). To prepare the library, the immunoSEQ multiplex PCR assay was applied. In TCRdb, the immuneACCESS table is reduced to in-frame sequences with V and J assigned. These tables do not hold every clone; where another copy was compared, an unresolved V gene accounts for under half, and the others remain unexplained. This sample holds 85,000 to 100,000 clones; over 85% were observed only once. The top ten clones comprise 0.35% to 0.55% of the sample. The sample's time point label, decoded: blood sample drawn before combined kidney and bone marrow transplant. Sequenced here: CD4+ T cells from blood, sampled before the transplant. These receptors all stem from a human donor who received a combined kidney and bone marrow transplant.

V gene TRBV28 combines with J gene TRBJ1-1; the match to TRBD1 covers 9 bases. The CDR3 spans 16 residues. Trimming removed 6 bases from V and 1 base from J; junction bases left unmatched: 9. Germline CDR1 is MDHEN and CDR2 is SYDVKM. CDR3 nucleotide sequence: TGTGCCAGCAGCTCTCCCGGGACAGGGAAGAACACTGAAGCTTTCTTT. This sequence encodes CASSSPGTGKNTEAFF.

The V and J genes are TRBV30 and TRBJ1-1; the D is unclear. CDR1 is GTSNPN, CDR2 SVGIG, per germline (reference sequence). V was cut by 0 bases and J by 5 bases, with 13 bases left in between. This CDR3 contains 14 residues. Written as DNA, the CDR3 is TGTGCCTGGAGTGTACTAACCCGGGGAACTGAAGCTTTCTTT. Protein sequence: CAWSVLTRGTEAFF.

The rearrangement joins TRBV5-1 to TRBJ2-1; the match to TRBD2 covers 10 bases. J was trimmed by 13 bases and V by 4 bases; bases with no gene match: 20. The CDR3 has 17 residues. CDR1 is SGHRS and CDR2 is YFSETQ in the germline V gene. The CDR3 is CASSPTPSGRAYQIQFF. CDR3 in DNA: TGCGCCAGCAGCCCCACACCAAGCGGGAGGGCCTATCAAATTCAGTTCTTC.

This clone appeared a single time. The J gene is TRBJ2-7, the V gene TRBV29-1; TRBD1 agrees at 7 bases. Germline CDR1 SQVTM, CDR2 ANQGSEA. V shed 7 bases, J shed 2 bases, and the junction held 5 bases outside the gene matches. This CDR3 contains 12 residues. Here the CDR3 DNA reads TGCAGCGGCCGGCAGGGGGCCTACGAGCAGTACTTC. Encoded protein: CSGRQGAYEQYF.

The CDR3 DNA reads TGCGCCAGCAGCTTGGTGGGAGGGTCTAATGAGCAGTTCTTC. As protein: CASSLVGGSNEQFF. V usage is TRBV5-1 and J usage is TRBJ2-1; TRBD2 aligns across 7 bases. V dropped 0 bases and J dropped 7; count of bases not matched to a gene: 4. This CDR3 contains 14 residues. Germline V gene sequence: CDR1 SGHRS, CDR2 YFSETQ.

This chain uses TRBV30 with TRBJ1-2; the D gene is possibly TRBD1 (5 bases). CDR1 GTSNPN and CDR2 SVGIG come from the germline V gene (reference sequence). The CDR3 loop spans 14 amino acids. V lost 1 base, J lost 2 bases, and 11 bases lay in between. CDR3 region: CAWSAGGGNYGYTF. The DNA for the CDR3 is TGTGCCTGGAGTGCTGGGGGGGGGAACTATGGCTACACCTTC.

The chain couples TRBV5-4 to TRBJ2-3; no firm D call. V gave up 3 bases and J gave up 2 bases, with 4 bases separating them. The CDR3 length is 12 residues. Germline V CDR1 and CDR2: SGHNT, YYREEE (reference sequence). CDR3: CASSSLTDTQYF. The CDR3 nucleotides read TGTGCCAGCAGCTCTCTCACAGATACGCAGTATTTT.

This rearrangement joins TRBV19 to TRBJ2-7; 7 nucleotides align to TRBD2. Trimming removed 2 bases from V and 3 bases from J; junction bases left unmatched: 10. CDR1 is LNHDA, CDR2 SQIVND, per germline (reference sequence). The CDR3 spans 16 residues. In DNA form, the CDR3 reads TGTGCCAGTAGTATAAGAAGCGGGAATTTTCTCTACGAGCAGTACTTC. Amino acids: CASSIRSGNFLYEQYF.

The CDR3 DNA reads as TGCAGTGCTAGACGGTACAATGAGCAGTTCTTC. Protein: CSARRYNEQFF. The J gene is TRBJ2-1, the V gene TRBV20-1; no reliable D call. Germline V gene data show CDR1 as DFQATT and CDR2 as SNEGSKA (reference sequence). The CDR3 length is 11 residues. The V and J ends lost 2 bases and 4 bases respectively, with 3 bases between them.

The chain has TRBV5-4 and TRBJ2-3; 7 nucleotides line up with TRBD1. The J segment lost 2 bases and the V segment lost 4 bases, leaving 16 bases of the junction unmatched. The CDR3 has 18 residues. Germline loops: CDR1 SGHNT, CDR2 YYREEE (reference sequence). CDR3 residues: CASSRLGKTQGITDTQYF. The DNA for the CDR3 is TGTGCCAGCAGCCGCTTGGGAAAGACACAGGGGATCACAGATACGCAGTATTTT.

The gene calls are TRBV28 and TRBJ2-7, with D possibly TRBD1 on 6 matching bases. CDR3 size: 14 residues. V shed 4 bases and J shed 3 bases, with 13 bases lying between them. Germline-derived CDR1 and CDR2 are MDHEN and SYDVKM. CDR3 residues: CASSSGTLVYEQYF. In nucleotides, the CDR3 is TGTGCCAGCAGTTCCGGGACACTAGTCTACGAGCAGTACTTC.

This chain joins TRBV19 and TRBJ2-5; 9 bases agree with TRBD2. The CDR3 is made up of 17 amino acids. Trimming removed 4 bases from V and 5 bases from J; junction bases left unmatched: 14. Germline V lookup: CDR1 LNHDA, CDR2 SQIVND (reference sequence). Here the CDR3 reads CASSKLGGRAVLETQYF. CDR3 nucleotide sequence: TGTGCCAGTAGTAAACTCGGCGGGAGGGCCGTTCTTGAGACCCAGTACTTC. Based on the CDR3 plus reference TRBV19 and TRBJ2-5, the full variable domain is DGGITQSPKYLFRKEGQNVTLSCEQNLNHDAMYWYRQDPGQGLRLIYYSQIVNDFQKGDIAEGYSVSREKKESFPLTVTSAQKNPTAFYLCASSKLGGRAVLETQYFGPGTRLLVL.